This T cell receptor beta chain was sequenced for a study of T cells after yellow fever vaccination. Across the study: Fractions low in cell number were prepared with SMART-Seq v4 Ultra Low Input.

The study, taken as a whole, reports: Contaminating bulk clonotypes could be abundant in FACS-sorted repertoires.

Per germline, CDR1 SGHTS and CDR2 YDEGEE. The CDR3 covers 14 residues. This clonotype appeared a single time. Its antigen is not known. An end of the junction differs from the germline gene, which may be a read error. One entry per CDR3 protein results from TCRdb running MiXCR on the 5' RACE reads. The table has hundreds of thousands of distinct CDR3 sequences, 8.5% to 10% seen once; the top ten hold more than 15%. Sample: PBMCs, taken on the day of the first yellow fever vaccination. This clonotype was obtained from a man between 18 and 35 years old who received the YFV17D yellow fever vaccine. V gene TRBV5-8 combines with J gene TRBJ2-3; unclear D gene. In DNA, the CDR3 is TGTGCCATCAGCTCCGGGCGGAACACAGATACGCAGTATTTT. It translates to CAISSGRNTDTQYF.